This is a list of T cell receptor beta chains from one sample in a study of cytomegalovirus exposure and HLA in healthy donors. The protocol was immunoSEQ multiplex PCR, while the TCRdb copy is restricted to in-frame clones and leaves out a portion. The sample lists roughly 100,000 clones, over 70% occurring once. Material for sequencing was PBMCs. All receptors derive from a man between 45 and 60 years old in good health and CMV-seropositive. Each CDR3 is given with its conserved first and last residue. The order of the fields is V gene, D gene, J gene, clone size, CDR3 protein, CDR3 DNA. The D gene is left open where the match is weak. Clone size is given for some rows only: seen once, a few or many times, or a class if the clone is expanded.

TRBV7-9	TRBD1	TRBJ1-4	.	CASSLRPGQRGEKLFF	TGTGCCAGCAGCTTAAGGCCGGGACAGCGAGGCGAAAAACTGTTTTTT
TRBV5-1	TRBD1	TRBJ2-1	.	CASSPPGTVISDEQFF	TGCGCCAGCAGCCCGCCTGGGACAGTAATAAGTGATGAGCAGTTCTTC
TRBV4-2	.	TRBJ1-2	.	CASSQEGTRVGYTF	TGTGCCAGCAGCCAAGAGGGCACGAGGGTCGGCTACACCTTC
TRBV7-6	TRBD2	TRBJ2-2	.	CASSLAAGTSENTGELFF	TGTGCCAGCAGCTTAGCCGCGGGGACTAGCGAGAACACCGGGGAGCTGTTTTTT
TRBV27	.	TRBJ2-2	.	CASSVTSPGELFF	TGTGCCAGCAGCGTGACTAGTCCCGGGGAGCTGTTTTTT
TRBV28	.	TRBJ2-7	.	CASEGAPYEQYF	TGTGCCAGCGAGGGTGCACCCTACGAGCAGTACTTC
TRBV6-4	.	TRBJ2-2	.	CATRDSTTGELFF	TGTGCCACGCGAGACAGTACCACCGGGGAGCTGTTTTTT
TRBV18	TRBD1	TRBJ1-2	.	CASSPPEAGGRGYTF	TGTGCCAGCTCACCACCGGAGGCAGGGGGACGTGGCTACACCTTC
TRBV5-4	.	TRBJ2-3	.	CASIPGDTQYF	TGTGCCAGCATTCCGGGAGATACGCAGTATTTT
TRBV6-1	TRBD2	TRBJ2-1	.	CASSTGGDHSNEQFF	TGTGCCAGCAGTACCGGGGGGGACCACTCCAATGAGCAGTTCTTC
TRBV11-3	TRBD2	TRBJ2-1	.	CASSPRAGGLEQFF	TGTGCCAGCAGCCCCCGAGCGGGAGGGCTTGAGCAGTTCTTC
TRBV29-1	.	TRBJ1-1	.	CSVEDLGGNTEAFF	TGCAGCGTTGAAGATCTCGGCGGGAACACTGAAGCTTTCTTT
TRBV5-1	TRBD1	TRBJ2-6	.	CASSLRQGIAGANVLTF	TGCGCCAGCAGCTTAAGACAGGGGATTGCTGGGGCCAACGTCCTGACTTTC
TRBV7-2	.	TRBJ2-1	.	CASSPPSTPGLHEQFF	TGTGCCAGCAGCCCTCCGTCGACTCCGGGGTTACATGAGCAGTTCTTC
TRBV19	.	TRBJ2-3	.	CASSPADYPGTDTQYF	TGTGCCAGTAGTCCAGCGGACTACCCGGGCACAGATACGCAGTATTTT
TRBV29-1	TRBD1	TRBJ2-2	.	CSGWTGMGTGELFF	TGCAGCGGTTGGACAGGGATGGGCACCGGGGAGCTGTTTTTT
TRBV27	TRBD1	TRBJ2-1	few	CASSLSGRTGGNEQFF	TGTGCCAGCAGTTTATCAGGGAGGACAGGGGGGAATGAGCAGTTCTTC
TRBV19	TRBD2	TRBJ2-2	few	CASSISGDNTGELFF	TGTGCCAGTAGTATTAGCGGGGACAACACCGGGGAGCTGTTTTTT
TRBV10-3	TRBD2	TRBJ2-5	.	CAISDGLAGETQYF	TGTGCCATCAGTGATGGACTAGCTGGAGAGACCCAGTACTTC
TRBV9	TRBD2	TRBJ2-1	.	CASSGTSGSYNEQFF	TGTGCCAGCAGCGGGACTAGTGGGAGTTACAATGAGCAGTTCTTC
TRBV4-1	TRBD2	TRBJ2-7	once	CASSQGTRGEQYF	TGCGCCAGCAGCCAAGGCACGCGGGGGGAGCAGTACTTC
TRBV29-1	TRBD1	TRBJ2-3	few	CSVRTGADTDTQYF	TGCAGCGTTAGGACAGGGGCCGACACAGATACGCAGTATTTT
TRBV7-9	TRBD2	TRBJ2-1	.	CASRRASGSPLNEQFF	TGTGCCAGCAGACGGGCTAGCGGGAGTCCTCTTAATGAGCAGTTCTTC
TRBV21-1	.	TRBJ2-7	.	CASSKGGSGSPYEQYF	TGTGCCAGCAGCAAAGGGGGTAGCGGGAGCCCCTACGAGCAGTACTTC
TRBV28	.	TRBJ1-2	.	CAISDRSYGYTF	TGTGCCATCTCAGACAGATCCTATGGCTACACCTTC
TRBV5-5	TRBD2	TRBJ2-5	.	CASSLGQLGGDQYF	TGTGCCAGCAGCTTGGGGCAGCTGGGAGGGGACCAGTACTTC
TRBV10-1	.	TRBJ1-3	.	CASSESGSGNTIYF	TGCGCCAGCAGTGAGTCCGGCTCTGGAAACACCATATATTTT
TRBV10-3	TRBD1	TRBJ2-7	.	CAISGTGRYEQYF	TGTGCCATCAGTGGGACAGGGAGGTACGAGCAGTACTTC
TRBV19	.	TRBJ1-4	.	CASSIGGGSANEKLFF	TGTGCCAGTAGTATCGGGGGGGGTTCAGCTAATGAAAAACTGTTTTTT
TRBV19	.	TRBJ1-5	.	CASSIGQKGQFNQPQHF	TGTGCCAGTAGTATCGGACAAAAGGGACAATTCAATCAGCCCCAGCATTTT
TRBV19	TRBD1	TRBJ2-3	once	CASSIGTGFTDTQYF	TGTGCCAGTAGTATTGGGACAGGGTTTACAGATACGCAGTATTTT
TRBV6-1	TRBD1	TRBJ2-7	.	CASSETGVYEQYF	TGTGCCAGCAGCGAGACAGGGGTCTACGAGCAGTACTTC
TRBV19	.	TRBJ2-7	.	CASTSRGGAGDEQYF	TGTGCCAGTACCTCAAGGGGGGGGGCCGGAGACGAGCAGTACTTC
TRBV10-3	TRBD2	TRBJ2-5	.	CAISDILAEETQYF	TGTGCCATCAGTGACATACTAGCGGAAGAGACCCAGTACTTC
TRBV12-5	TRBD2	TRBJ2-5	.	CASGPQGARGRETQYF	TGTGCTAGTGGTCCTCAGGGAGCGCGCGGGAGGGAGACCCAGTACTTC
TRBV5-1	TRBD2	TRBJ2-1	few	CASHDPSGSGPGSYNEQFF	TGCGCCAGCCATGACCCTAGCGGGAGTGGCCCTGGATCCTACAATGAGCAGTTCTTC
TRBV6-1	.	TRBJ2-7	.	CASTSEKGFEQYF	TGTGCCAGCACCTCGGAGAAGGGGTTCGAGCAGTACTTC
TRBV7-5	.	TRBJ2-7	.	CVRSLIAGVVYEQYF	TGTGTCAGAAGCTTAATAGCGGGAGTGGTGTACGAGCAGTACTTC
TRBV19	TRBD2	TRBJ2-5	.	CASSTGTSGPLEKTQYF	TGTGCCAGTAGTACCGGGACTAGCGGTCCACTGGAGAAGACCCAGTACTTC
TRBV7-9	.	TRBJ2-1	.	CASSWGTGGRRDEQFF	TGTGCCAGCAGCTGGGGTACCGGGGGGCGGAGAGATGAGCAGTTCTTC
TRBV7-2	TRBD1	TRBJ1-2	.	CASSGDRGRFNGYTF	TGTGCCAGCAGCGGAGACAGGGGGCGTTTCAATGGCTACACCTTC
TRBV7-8	.	TRBJ2-4	.	CASSLGNSRAKNIQYF	TGTGCCAGCAGCTTAGGAAACAGTAGAGCCAAAAACATTCAGTACTTC
TRBV28	.	TRBJ2-7	.	CASRRQLGEQYF	TGTGCCAGCAGAAGACAGTTAGGCGAGCAGTACTTC
TRBV4-3	.	TRBJ2-6	.	CASSPSEGSGANVLTF	TGCGCCAGCAGCCCCTCGGAGGGCTCTGGGGCCAACGTCCTGACTTTC
TRBV7-2	.	TRBJ2-1	.	CASSPGQLEQFF	TGTGCCAGCAGCCCAGGACAACTAGAGCAGTTCTTC
TRBV5-1	.	TRBJ2-6	once	CASSFRPLSSGANVLTF	TGCGCCAGCAGCTTCCGCCCGCTAAGCTCTGGGGCCAACGTCCTGACTTTC
TRBV5-6	.	TRBJ2-2	few	CASSLARVNTGELFF	TGTGCCAGCAGCTTGGCCAGGGTTAACACCGGGGAGCTGTTTTTT
TRBV19	TRBD1	TRBJ2-3	.	CASSPGQFTDTQYF	TGTGCCAGTAGCCCGGGACAGTTCACAGATACGCAGTATTTT
TRBV6-6	.	TRBJ1-4	.	CASSYEVLREKLFF	TGTGCCAGCAGTTACGAGGTCCTACGGGAAAAACTGTTTTTT
TRBV14	.	TRBJ2-1	.	CASSQEGASYNEQFF	TGTGCCAGCAGCCAAGAGGGGGCCTCCTACAATGAGCAGTTCTTC
TRBV11-2	.	TRBJ2-3	few	CASSRAGLQDTQYF	TGTGCCAGCAGCCGCGCAGGGCTGCAAGATACGCAGTATTTT
TRBV14	.	TRBJ2-7	.	CASSSPGNSYEQYF	TGTGCCAGCAGCTCACCCGGGAACTCCTACGAGCAGTACTTC